This T cell receptor (beta chain) was sequenced in a study of blood T cells in healthy people across ages. Looking at the study overall: Every two T cells gave about one barcoded beta molecule via template switching.

Trimming removed 2 bases from V and 7 bases from J, with 14 bases in between. CDR3 size: 14 residues. The germline V gene encodes CDR1 MNHEY and CDR2 SVGEGT. A second PCR of 7 to 11 cycles used a sample-barcoded 5' primer and a J-beta primer mix. Tags on each cDNA molecule came from a template-switch adaptor with 12 random nucleotides. TCRdb re-called the 5' RACE reads with MiXCR, one entry per CDR3 protein. The repertoire consists of about 690,000 distinct CDR3 sequences, with over 40% occurring once and the leading ten covering 25% to 30%. Whole-study results and caveats: Considered underestimates were the diversity estimates obtained from one million T cells.

Of note for this clonotype: Its specificity is unknown.

This chain connects TRBV6-2 or TRBV6-3 to TRBJ1-2, with a tentative D call TRBD1 (5 bases). The specimen sequenced was blood. The receptor was derived from an elderly man in good health. CDR3: CASSYKEGATGYTF. In DNA, the CDR3 is TGTGCCAGCAGTTACAAGGAAGGGGCGACTGGCTACACCTTC.